This TCR beta chain derives from a study of blood T cell repertoires in COVID-19 (dated by TCRdb to the early 2020s). For the study in its entirety: Samples covering the acute and convalescent phases of COVID-19 were provided by collaborators in the United States, Italy and Spain. The prospective study material was composed of cDNA or gDNA derived from T cells, B-cell-depleted T cells, or PBMCs. Deeply sampled blood TCRbeta repertoires from subjects exposed to, actively infected with, or recovered from COVID-19 were included in the dataset. The repertoires were released in a freely available public database meant as a resource for research on the immune response to SARS-CoV-2. Samples were obtained from the ongoing ImmuneRACE study (first 160 participants) and from about 1,300 subjects provided by 6 global collaborators. Nearly every sample came with metadata listing a de-identified subject ID, COVID-19 status, age in years and sex. Where available, HLA class I and class II types were obtained from metadata supplied by the sample provider rather than from assay-based typing. Summary of the overall study and its limitations: The amount of clinical and demographic metadata varied by source and participant and was provided uncurated.

TCRbeta CDR3 regions were amplified from genomic DNA using the immunoSEQ Assay, a bias-controlled multiplex PCR. On the authors' methods: The number of nucleated cells in each sample was estimated from the amplification of reference gene primers within the assay. To quantify the absolute abundance of each unique TCRbeta CDR3 rearrangement, sequence reads were collapsed and filtered. Productive Simpson clonality was computed per sample as the square root of Simpson's diversity index over productive rearrangements. In its TCRdb copy, this immuneACCESS table keeps in-frame sequences only and misses some clones. Where compared with another copy, unresolved V genes explain less than half of these, and the others have no known cause. For V, J and clone size, that table is used; D and trimming come from the DNA. In this sample the table shows approximately 180,000 clones, approximately 81% of which occur a single time. Roughly 18% of the sample comes from the top ten.

One collaborating source in Seattle enrolled patients while the patients were actively infected and followed the patients over time throughout the course of disease. Each collaborating institution followed its own protocols to collect whole blood in K2EDTA tubes. For TCRbeta analysis, collaborators shipped samples as frozen whole blood, isolated PBMCs, or DNA extracted from either of those sample types. Here V drops 0 bases and J drops 7 bases, and the junction holds 1 base not matched to any gene. The germline V gene yields SGHRS for CDR1 and YFSETQ for CDR2. From the cysteine through the phenylalanine, the CDR3 covers 14 amino acids. Just CDR3 DNA is preserved here, 42 bases in frame from base 1. A word on this clone: This receptor's antigen is unknown. No base qualities exist here, and no much larger clone lies one base off it.

Recombination linked TRBV5-1 to TRBJ1-4; 9 central bases correspond to TRBD1. The sample taken for sequencing was peripheral blood. The clonotype comes from a person aged 70 to 85 with COVID-19, enrolled during active disease. The CDR3 amino acid sequence is: CASSLDRGPEKLFF. The DNA sequence reads TGCGCCAGCAGCTTGGACAGGGGGCCTGAAAAACTGTTTTTT.